What follows is one T cell receptor beta chain and its context. No antigen is known for it. For each subset, genomic DNA was distributed in equal portions over several immunoSEQ plates. Data came from immunoSEQ multiplex PCR; TCRdb stores just in-frame clones and leaves some out. The profile shows 1.5 million to 1.9 million clones, approximately 98% of them singletons. This record comes from a study of shared clonotypes between healthy human individuals. The study's findings and limits: Clonotype sharing among donors, it was expected, would be affected by sequencing depth. A small donor pool kept down the genetic and exposure-history diversity that was represented.

Per the germline V gene, CDR1 is SGHTA and CDR2 is FQGNSA. The CDR3 covers 14 residues. Trimming took off 4 bases at V and 1 base at J, with 9 bases between the two ends. This clonotype was sampled from a man under 40 in good health. The chain couples TRBV7-2 to TRBJ2-3; D remains ambiguous. The sequenced sample consisted of naive CD4+ T cells sorted from blood. Subset here: CD45RA+ positively selected. The CDR3 here is CASSYAGGTDTQYF. CDR3 DNA sequence: TGTGCCAGCAGCTATGCTGGGGGCACAGATACGCAGTATTTT. Looking up the rest from reference TRBV7-2 and TRBJ2-3 gives the full variable domain: GAGVSQSPSNKVTEKGKDVELRCDPISGHTALYWYRQSLGQGLEFLIYFQGNSAPDKSGLPSDRFSAERTGGSVSTLTIQRTQQEDSAVYLCASSYAGGTDTQYFGPGTRLTVL.